This T cell receptor (beta chain) was found in a study of spatial heterogeneity in lung cancer. Study overall: In the raw reads, each unique TCR and UMI combination was present more than ten times on average.

A word on this clonotype: Its antigen is not known.

Findings and caveats of the study: Ubiquitous, expanded tumor-derived TCRs were more frequently observed in blood at resection than at follow-up.

Time point in this sample: blood at routine non-recurrence follow-up after resection. Whole RNA, isolated from tumor, nontumor lung or frozen PBMC, was sequenced without prior sorting. CDR3 length: 14 residues. Germline CDR1 is MDHEN and CDR2 is SYDVKM. The V segment lost 6 bases and the J segment 6 bases; nucleotides outside the gene matches: 10. Individual TCR cDNA molecules each bore their own unique molecular identifier. Via MiXCR, TCRdb re-called the 5' RACE reads, giving one row per CDR3 protein. The sample consists of under 150,000 distinct CDR3 sequences, 12% of them appearing once. The chain recombines TRBV28 with TRBJ2-7; 8 bases are a match to TRBD1. The sample was PBMCs, taken at follow-up. The TCR comes from a male donor with early-stage non-small cell lung cancer. CDR3 region: CASRATSRGREQYF. The DNA of the CDR3 is TGTGCCAGCAGGGCGACCTCCAGGGGGCGCGAGCAGTACTTC.